Following are 21 T cell receptor beta chains from one sample sequenced in a study of shared clonotypes between healthy human individuals. Sequencing used immunoSEQ multiplex PCR; TCRdb keeps in-frame clones, though not all of them. The sample yields about 2,500,000 clones, around nine tenths seen once. The source material was naive CD4+ T cells sorted from blood. This sample's subset: CD45RA+ positively selected. The receptors were sampled from a man between 18 and 35 years old in good health.

The chain has TRBV30 and TRBJ1-1, with D possibly TRBD1 on 6 matching bases. V lost 1 base, J lost 1 base, and 7 bases lay in between. The CDR3 totals 13 residues. CDR1 and CDR2 (germline): GTSNPN, SVGIG (reference sequence). The DNA for the CDR3 is TGTGCCTGGAGTGAGGGGGGGAACACTGAAGCTTTCTTT. Amino acids: CAWSEGGNTEAFF. Using reference TRBV30 and TRBJ1-1 for the parts outside the CDR3, the full variable domain is SQTIHQWPATLVQPVGSPLSLECTVEGTSNPNLYWYRQAAGRGLQLLFYSVGIGQISSEVPQNLSASRPQDRQFILSSKKLLLSDSGFYLCAWSEGGNTEAFFGQGTRLTVV.

The rearrangement joins TRBV18 to TRBJ2-7, with 11 bases fitting TRBD2. Per the germline V gene, CDR1 is KGHSH and CDR2 is LQKENI. The CDR3 is 15 residues long. The ends lost 5 bases at V and 2 bases at J; junction bases unmatched: 5. CDR3 in DNA: TGTGCCAGCTCAACGGGACTAGCGGACGCCTACGAGCAGTACTTC. Protein: CASSTGLADAYEQYF.

The J gene is TRBJ1-5, the V gene TRBV10-3; D is undetermined. From germline, CDR1 is ENHRY and CDR2 SYGVKD. V lost 0 bases to trimming and J lost 5 bases, with 11 bases between them. CDR3 length: 15 amino acids. The CDR3 sequence is CAISESVLADQPQHF. The CDR3 DNA reads TGTGCCATCAGTGAGTCGGTGTTGGCGGATCAGCCCCAGCATTTT.

The chain carries TRBV5-8 and TRBJ1-5, with 12 bases identical to TRBD1. This CDR3 is 18 amino acids long. Germline trimming cut 3 bases from V and 4 bases from J; bases unmatched to any gene: 11. CDR1 is SGHTS, CDR2 YDEGEE, per germline. CDR3 in amino acids: CASSYFRGTGGGNQPQHF. The CDR3, as DNA: TGTGCCAGCAGCTACTTTCGCGGGACAGGGGGCGGAAATCAGCCCCAGCATTTT.

For this clone: Other nucleotide sequences from this sample produce the same CDR3. V gene TRBV6-1 combines with J gene TRBJ2-7, with unresolved D. The germline gives CDR1 MNHNS, CDR2 SASEGT. The ends were cut back, 1 base at V and 6 bases at J, with 4 bases in the middle. The CDR3 extends over 11 amino acids. CDR3 nucleotides: TGTGCCAGCAGTGAAGGACCCGAGCAGTACTTC. It translates to CASSEGPEQYF.

Here the CDR3 reads CASSLNRGVGAEAFF. As DNA, the CDR3 is TGTGCCAGCAGCTTAAACAGGGGAGTGGGCGCTGAAGCTTTCTTT. The chain links TRBV7-9 to TRBJ1-1, with TRBD1 matching 7 bases. The J segment lost 6 bases and the V segment lost 2 bases, leaving 9 bases of the junction unmatched. Germline CDR1 and CDR2: SEHNR and FQNEAQ (reference sequence). This CDR3 comprises 15 residues.

In this sample, this clone turned up a few times. The chain employs TRBV2 and TRBJ1-6, with no clear D. In germline, CDR1 is SNHLY, CDR2 FYNNEI. Between the trimmed V and J ends, which lost 3 bases and 3 bases, there was a span of 3 bases. The CDR3 length is 13 residues. This CDR3 is CASSEDYNSPLHF. CDR3 DNA sequence: TGTGCCAGCAGTGAGGACTATAATTCACCCCTCCACTTT. Supplemented by reference TRBV2 and TRBJ1-6, the full variable domain reads EPEVTQTPSHQVTQMGQEVILRCVPISNHLYFYWYRQILGQKVEFLVSFYNNEISEKSEIFDDQFSVERPDGSNFTLKIRSTKLEDSAMYFCASSEDYNSPLHFGNGTRLTVT.

Note on this clone: Other DNA variants within this sample encode the same CDR3. The gene calls are TRBV2 and TRBJ1-4; 7 bases line up with TRBD1. Germline V gives CDR1 SNHLY, CDR2 FYNNEI. J was trimmed by 1 base and V by 5 bases; bases with no gene match: 1. The CDR3 length is 14 residues. CDR3 sequence (DNA): TGTGCCAGCAGTAGGGACAGAACTAATGAAAAACTGTTTTTT. Residues: CASSRDRTNEKLFF.

This clone was counted once. The J gene is TRBJ1-2, the V gene TRBV7-2; the D gene is possibly TRBD1 (5 bases). With 5 bases removed from V and 6 bases from J, the gap between germline ends came to 13 bases. Germline CDR1 SGHTA, CDR2 FQGNSA. CDR3 length: 13 amino acids. The CDR3 region is CASSPQGPHGYTF. The CDR3, as DNA: TGTGCCAGCAGCCCGCAGGGACCCCATGGCTACACCTTC.

The rearrangement links TRBV19 to TRBJ2-3; D gene uncertain. Trimming shortened V by 4 bases and J by 8 bases, and 7 bases separated the two germline ends. Per the germline V gene, CDR1 is LNHDA and CDR2 is SQIVND (reference sequence). The CDR3 covers 11 residues. CDR3 protein: CASSRETTQYF. The CDR3 DNA sequence: TGTGCCAGTAGTAGGGAAACTACGCAGTATTTT.

This clone has more than one count but fewer than ten. This chain links TRBV7-9 with TRBJ2-7, with 7 bases fitting TRBD1. CDR3 size: 13 residues. Germline lookup yields CDR1 SEHNR and CDR2 FQNEAQ (reference sequence). Trimming took 0 bases from V and 5 from J; bases not matched to a gene: 1. The CDR3 sequence is CASSLAQGNEQYF. CDR3 bases: TGTGCCAGCAGCTTAGCACAGGGGAACGAGCAGTACTTC.

The chain employs TRBV30 and TRBJ1-6, with D possibly TRBD1 on 6 matching bases. The V gene's germline CDR1 is GTSNPN and CDR2 SVGIG (reference sequence). The CDR3 sequence is 15 residues long. With 5 bases removed from V and 4 bases from J, the gap between germline ends came to 15 bases. CDR3 in DNA: TGTGCCTGGCTGGCGAAACAGGGTTATAATTCACCCCTCCACTTT. This sequence encodes CAWLAKQGYNSPLHF.

The chain carries TRBV6-5 and TRBJ1-1; a possible D gene is TRBD1 (5 bases). The CDR3 covers 14 residues. Germline values: CDR1 MNHEY, CDR2 SVGAGI. Trimming cost V 7 bases and J 8 bases, with 20 bases left between them. CDR3 bases: TGTGCCAGCATCGACATGGGGGGAGGTGGCGAAGCTTTCTTT. Its protein product is CASIDMGGGGEAFF.

The CDR3 region has the DNA TGCGCCAGCAGGTCAGTCGGGCAGTTCTTC. This gives the protein CASRSVGQFF. The chain is built from TRBV5-1 and TRBJ2-1; D not certain. The length of the CDR3 is 10 residues. Germline CDR1 reads SGHRS; CDR2 reads YFSETQ. V was clipped by 5 bases and J by 12 bases, with 9 bases between them.

On this clone: Other nucleotide sequences in the sample specify the same CDR3. The chain carries TRBV5-6 and TRBJ2-3; D gene unclear. Trimming took 2 bases from V and 0 from J, leaving 4 bases between them. The germline gives CDR1 SGHDT, CDR2 YYEEEE. The CDR3 has 13 residues. For the CDR3, the DNA is TGTGCCAGCAGCTTATCTAGCACAGATACGCAGTATTTT. Amino acids: CASSLSSTDTQYF.

V is TRBV19 and J is TRBJ1-1, with no clear D. In germline, CDR1 is LNHDA, CDR2 SQIVND (reference sequence). The CDR3 sequence is 14 residues long. The V gene lost 5 bases and the J gene lost 4 bases, with 14 bases spanning the gap. The CDR3 sequence is CASSLRERSTEAFF. CDR3 DNA sequence: TGTGCCAGTAGTTTGCGAGAAAGATCCACTGAAGCTTTCTTT.

The chain employs TRBV2 and TRBJ2-5; 9 bases map to TRBD1. This CDR3 region has 16 residues. V trimming: 4 bases; J trimming: 4 bases; junction bases outside the gene matches: 10. Germline V gene data show CDR1 as SNHLY and CDR2 as FYNNEI. This CDR3 is CASSVQGQGSLETQYF. The CDR3 nucleotides are TGTGCCAGCAGTGTTCAAGGACAGGGGTCTTTAGAGACCCAGTACTTC.

Comments on this clone: Other DNA sequences in this sample translate to the same CDR3. The chain uses TRBV9 and TRBJ2-2; D might be TRBD1 (5 bases). Trimming removed 4 bases at V and 3 bases at J, with 10 bases between. The V gene's germline CDR1 is SGDLS and CDR2 YYNGEE. The length of the CDR3 is 14 residues. DNA of the CDR3: TGTGCCAGCAGCCTTACAGGTTACACCGGGGAGCTGTTTTTT. Its translation is CASSLTGYTGELFF.

The chain links TRBV19 to TRBJ1-2; 12 bases agree with TRBD1. The junction had 7 bases not matched to a gene; V was cut back by 4 bases and J by 7 bases. CDR1 and CDR2 (germline): LNHDA, SQIVND (reference sequence). This CDR3 contains 15 residues. The CDR3 region is CASSTQKGQGAGYTF. CDR3 in DNA: TGTGCCAGTAGTACCCAAAAGGGACAGGGGGCTGGCTACACCTTC.

This clone was observed a few times. The CDR3 DNA is TGCGCCAGCAGGCAGGGGTTTGAGAACACTGAAGCTTTCTTT. It encodes CASRQGFENTEAFF. J is TRBJ1-1 and V is TRBV5-1, with D tentatively TRBD1 (6 bases). Trimming took 5 bases from V and 1 from J, leaving 12 bases between them. Germline values: CDR1 SGHRS, CDR2 YFSETQ. This CDR3 is 14 amino acids long.

CDR3 bases: TGTGCCATCAGTGAGTCAGGAGGGGGGAGCACAGATACGCAGTATTTT. This sequence encodes CAISESGGGSTDTQYF. The J gene is TRBJ2-3, the V gene TRBV10-3; D possibly matches TRBD1 or TRBD2 (6 bases each). Trimming removed 0 bases at V and 0 bases at J, with 10 bases between. The CDR3 consists of 16 residues. Germline CDR1 and CDR2: ENHRY and SYGVKD.